This TCR beta chain was observed in a study of OX40 agonist ivuxolimab in advanced cancers. Overall study: Hepatocellular carcinoma, melanoma, renal cell or head and neck cancer affected the dose-escalation patients.

Points from the study as a whole: Partial responders receiving 0.1-3.0 mg/kg showed among the lowest clonal expansion. Dosing at 0.1 to 3.0 mg/kg was accompanied by clonal expansion of CD4+ and CD8+ blood T cells by week 6.

If patients had autoimmune disease history or systemic immunosuppression, they were excluded. CDR3 length: 15 residues. J gave up 3 bases and V 2 bases, and 5 bases lay outside the gene matches. CDR1 is SGHTA, CDR2 FQGNSA, per germline. Here immunoSEQ multiplex PCR was the method, and the copy in TCRdb shows in-frame clones only, minus some. This table holds tens of thousands of clones, around 85% found once. On this clone itself: Its antigen remains unknown.

The receptor was derived from an adult with an advanced solid tumor such as melanoma, head and neck, liver or kidney cancer. V is TRBV7-2 and J is TRBJ2-3; 7 nucleotides match TRBD1. Source: CD4+ or CD8+ T cells sorted from blood, taken in a trial of the OX40 agonist ivuxolimab. The CDR3 nucleotides read TGTGCCAGCAGCTTAAATACAGGGGAGACAGATACGCAGTATTTT. Translating it yields CASSLNTGETDTQYF. Full variable domain (missing parts from reference TRBV7-2 and TRBJ2-3): GAGVSQSPSNKVTEKGKDVELRCDPISGHTALYWYRQSLGQGLEFLIYFQGNSAPDKSGLPSDRFSAERTGGSVSTLTIQRTQQEDSAVYLCASSLNTGETDTQYFGPGTRLTVL.